A single sample gave rise to the 16 T cell receptor beta chains below, sequenced in a study of read filtering for tumor transcriptome and immune sequencing. This library used roughly 400 ng RNA and molecular barcoded adaptors spanning alpha/delta and beta/gamma chains. One entry per CDR3 protein results from TCRdb running MiXCR on the reads. The sample contains tens of thousands of distinct CDR3 sequences, approximately 12% of which appear only once. Sample: a population of CD138-negative cells sorted from bone marrow. The receptors here all came from a donor at least 40 years old with multiple myeloma.

The V and J genes are TRBV7-2 and TRBJ2-1; D is possibly TRBD2 (7 bases). This CDR3 is 16 amino acids long. Germline values: CDR1 SGHTA, CDR2 FQGNSA. V was cut by 5 bases and J by 2 bases, with 16 bases left in between. CDR3 sequence reads: CASSPPGGWPYNEQFF. The CDR3 DNA is TGTGCCAGCAGCCCCCCGGGGGGCTGGCCCTACAATGAGCAGTTCTTC.

At least ten counts were recorded for this clonotype. CDR3 DNA: TGTGCCAGCAGCCTACCGGGACATCCCCTCCACTTT. Translated: CASSLPGHPLHF. This rearrangement joins TRBV12-3 or TRBV12-4 to TRBJ1-6; the D gene is possibly TRBD1 (6 bases). V dropped 6 bases and J dropped 13 bases, with 13 bases sitting between them. The CDR3 contains 12 residues.

In its sample, this clonotype was seen many times. This chain links TRBV6-5 with TRBJ1-1; D ambiguous. The ends were cut back, 2 bases at V and 1 base at J, with 8 bases in the middle. The germline V gene has CDR1 MNHEY and CDR2 SVGAGI. The CDR3 runs to 14 residues. CDR3 coding DNA: TGTGCCAGCAGTTACGAAGACACGAACACTGAAGCTTTCTTT. Residues: CASSYEDTNTEAFF.

This clonotype was counted ten times or more. J is TRBJ1-1 and V is TRBV20-1; D is possibly TRBD1 (5 bases). The CDR3 is 16 amino acids. V lost 4 bases to trimming and J lost 0 bases, with 18 bases between them. The V gene's germline CDR1 is DFQATT and CDR2 SNEGSKA (reference sequence). CDR3 protein: CSATRPGGAMNTEAFF. CDR3 nucleotides: TGCAGTGCTACCCGACCGGGGGGTGCCATGAACACTGAAGCTTTCTTT.

This clonotype was seen at least ten times. The V gene is TRBV20-1, the J gene TRBJ2-7; no firm D call. Trimming pared 0 bases from V and 2 bases from J, leaving 14 bases between. The CDR3 totals 15 residues. CDR1 DFQATT and CDR2 SNEGSKA come from the germline V gene (reference sequence). CDR3 residues: CSARDLGGFTYEQYF. The CDR3 DNA sequence: TGCAGTGCTAGAGATCTGGGCGGCTTCACCTACGAGCAGTACTTC.

Many counts were recorded for this clonotype. This chain links TRBV5-1 with TRBJ2-2; TRBD1 aligns across 7 bases. CDR3 length: 17 residues. The ends lost 4 bases at V and 1 base at J; junction bases unmatched: 10. CDR1 is SGHRS, CDR2 YFSETQ, per germline. The CDR3 loop is CASSARPGTVNTGELFF. For the CDR3, the DNA is TGCGCCAGCAGCGCCAGGCCCGGGACAGTGAACACCGGGGAGCTGTTTTTT.

This clonotype was recorded at least ten times. The V call is TRBV6-1, the J call TRBJ2-5; 10 nucleotides align to TRBD2. From germline, CDR1 is MNHNS and CDR2 SASEGT. V shed 3 bases and J 5 bases; nucleotides not matched to a gene: 12. The CDR3 has 17 amino acids. This CDR3 is CASSDKRGTSARETQYF. The CDR3, as DNA: TGTGCCAGCAGTGACAAAAGAGGGACTAGCGCTCGGGAGACCCAGTACTTC.

About this clonotype itself: Since a far larger clone is one base different, this is likely a read error. This chain links TRBV12-3 or TRBV12-4 with TRBJ2-1; 7 positions agree with TRBD2. The CDR3 loop spans 14 amino acids. The CDR3 reads CASSPNSSGNELFF. CDR3 coding DNA: TGTGCCAGCAGTCCAAACTCTAGCGGCAATGAGCTGTTCTTC.

This clonotype was found many times. The chain joins TRBV30 to TRBJ2-7; D could derive from TRBD1 or TRBD2 (5 bases each). V was trimmed by 6 bases and J by 3 bases, leaving 21 bases between them. CDR1 GTSNPN and CDR2 SVGIG come from the germline V gene (reference sequence). This CDR3 is 15 amino acids long. The CDR3 coding sequence is TGTGCCTGCACCGTCCCCGGGACCCCCTTCTACGAGCAGTACTTC. Protein sequence: CACTVPGTPFYEQYF. The full variable domain, completed using reference TRBV30 and TRBJ2-7, is SQTIHQWPATLVQPVGSPLSLECTVEGTSNPNLYWYRQAAGRGLQLLFYSVGIGQISSEVPQNLSASRPQDRQFILSSKKLLLSDSGFYLCACTVPGTPFYEQYFGPGTRLTVT.

On this clonotype: The CDR3 does not close with the conserved phenylalanine or tryptophan, likely indicating a read error. Written as DNA, the CDR3 is TGTGCCAGCAGATTGGGGCAGGAGGTCAATCAGCCCCAGCATTCT. As protein: CASRLGQEVNQPQHS. This chain uses TRBV28 with TRBJ1-5; tentative D call: TRBD1 (5 bases). CDR1 is MDHEN, CDR2 SYDVKM, per germline. CDR3 length: 15 amino acids. V lost 6 bases and J 3 bases, leaving 15 bases between the germline ends.

This clonotype was detected only a few times. The chain has TRBV20-1 and TRBJ2-3; either TRBD1 or TRBD2 may fit D (5 bases each). V lost 6 bases and J lost 7, with 14 bases in between. The V gene's germline CDR1 is DFQATT and CDR2 SNEGSKA (reference sequence). This CDR3 is 12 amino acids long. CDR3 bases: TGCAGTGCCAGGGACCGGTCATATACGCAGTATTTT. Translating it yields CSARDRSYTQYF.

This clonotype was found many times. The CDR3 DNA sequence: TGTGCCAGCAGTTTAGAGTACAGGGAGTCAGATACGCAGTATTTT. Amino acid sequence: CASSLEYRESDTQYF. V usage is TRBV28 and J usage is TRBJ2-3; D is perhaps TRBD1 (6 bases). The CDR3 is 15 amino acids. The V gene lost 2 bases and the J gene lost 4 bases, with 13 bases spanning the gap. From germline, CDR1 is MDHEN and CDR2 SYDVKM. Supplemented by reference TRBV28 and TRBJ2-3, the full variable domain reads DVKVTQSSRYLVKRTGEKVFLECVQDMDHENMFWYRQDPGLGLRLIYFSYDVKMKEKGDIPEGYSVSREKKERFSLILESASTNQTSMYLCASSLEYRESDTQYFGPGTRLTVL.

This clonotype was recorded at least ten times. J is TRBJ2-7 and V is TRBV6-5; D gene ambiguous. Germline assignment: CDR1 MNHEY and CDR2 SVGAGI. The V gene lost 5 bases and the J gene lost 2 bases, with 22 bases spanning the gap. There are 17 residues in the CDR3. The CDR3 nucleotides are TGTGCCAGCAGTCCTCAGTGGGGTCCTGTAAACCCCTACGAGCAGTACTTC. It encodes CASSPQWGPVNPYEQYF.

This clonotype was picked up a small number of times. The junction shows a germline mismatch at one end, possibly a read error. This chain joins TRBV19 and TRBJ2-3; unclear D gene. The length of the CDR3 is 12 residues. Germline V gives CDR1 LNHDA, CDR2 SQIVND (reference sequence). DNA for the CDR3: TGTGCCAGTAGTATCCCCCAGCATACGCGGTATTTT. Translating gives CASSIPQHTRYF. The full variable domain, completed using reference TRBV19 and TRBJ2-3, is DGGITQSPKYLFRKEGQNVTLSCEQNLNHDAMYWYRQDPGQGLRLIYYSQIVNDFQKGDIAEGYSVSREKKESFPLTVTSAQKNPTAFYLCASSIPQHTRYFGPGTRLTVL.

This clonotype was observed many times. The CDR3: CASSVGPGNEQFF. The DNA of the CDR3 is TGCGCCAGCAGCGTGGGACCGGGGAATGAGCAGTTCTTC. This chain links TRBV5-1 with TRBJ2-1, with D possibly being TRBD1 or TRBD2 (5 bases each). Germline V gene lookup returns CDR1 SGHRS and CDR2 YFSETQ. The V and J ends lost 4 bases and 7 bases respectively, with 12 bases between them. The CDR3 loop spans 13 amino acids.

Comments on this clonotype: This may arise from a read error, as a much more abundant clone is one base away. The chain uses TRBV3-1 and TRBJ2-7, with D tentatively TRBD2 (6 bases). Germline V lookup: CDR1 LGHDT, CDR2 YNNKEL (reference sequence). The CDR3 has 12 residues. Written as DNA, the CDR3 is TGTGCCAGCAGTCCCGGGAGCCACGAGCGGTACTTC. Translated, it gives CASSPGSHERYF.